One TCR beta chain is described in this entry. Its antigen is not yet known. No much larger clonotype is one base removed from it; base qualities were not supplied. As encoded in the germline V gene (reference sequence), CDR1 is MNHNY while CDR2 is SVGAGI. From the cysteine through the phenylalanine, the CDR3 covers 16 amino acids. Only CDR3 DNA remains: 48 bases, in frame from the first base. Trimming leaves V shorter by 3 bases and J shorter by 7 bases, with the junction holding 9 bases beyond the gene matches. The data were taken from a study of vaccination effects on CD4 cells after COVID-19 (dated 2022 in TCRdb). Notes on the research overall: Post-vaccine samples across the study were collected a median of 72 days after the second dose, with a range of 14 to 241. In both COVID-19 convalescent patients and infection-naive vaccine recipients, the study compared SARS-CoV-2 spike-specific CD4+ TCR repertoires from before mRNA vaccination with those from after it. Altogether, some 10 COVID-19 convalescent patients and a few SARS-CoV-2-naive healthy vaccine recipients made up the full study. Cultures from other donors in the study were sequenced with the Oncomine TCR Beta short-read assay on an Illumina iSeq 100.

Libraries came from the immunoSEQ multiplex PCR assay. DNA from the cultured and isolated CD4+ T cells underwent TCR beta CDR3 sequencing. The authors' pipeline ran thus. Non-productive TCR sequences were removed and reads were trimmed to the CDR3 region, keeping CDR3s of at least 7 amino acids. The MANAFEST web app was used to pick out antigen-specific clonotypes by comparing their expansion in peptide wells with that in reference cultures. For clones to be considered positive, expansion at FDR<0.05 versus reference and all other wells, an odds ratio above 5, and a frequency above 0.1% in two replicate wells were required. Clonotypes significantly expanded in SARS-CoV-2 spike wells and in at least one common cold coronavirus spike condition were defined as cross-reactive. Using the stringdist R package, CDR3 similarity was measured by Levenshtein distance, and unrooted trees were constructed with ape in R 3.6.1. TCRdb re-hosts the immuneACCESS table, in-frame sequences only. Its copies lack some clones; in the studies checked, an unresolved V gene accounts for under half of them, and the cause for the rest is not known. That table gives V, J and clone size, and the DNA gave D and trimming. Present in this sample are roughly 70,000 clones, roughly 80% of which were seen just once. 0.75% to 1% of the sample comes from the top ten.

The full study reports these points: Clones induced by infection and clones induced by vaccination both contracted markedly at late timepoints after vaccination, which fits with T cell responses waning over time. Among healthy vaccine recipients, nearly all vaccine-induced clones were SARS-CoV-2 mono-reactive, and only 1 of 255 was cross-reactive with common cold coronaviruses. The study was limited by a small number of convalescent patients, and early post-infection timepoints were lacking.

In the ViraFEST assay, PBMC were stimulated with viral peptide pools, and TCR sequencing was then used to find antigen-specific CD4+ T cell clonotypes based on their expansion. After more than nine days of culture, CD4+ T cells were isolated with the EasySep CD4+ T cell isolation kit. Each participant got two doses of an mRNA SARS-CoV-2 vaccine, either BNT162b2 or mRNA-1273. Negative nucleocapsid antibody results before and after vaccination confirmed that the healthy vaccine recipients had no prior SARS-CoV-2 infection. Each well held more than 1.5 million PBMC cultured in IMDM containing roughly 5% human AB serum, roughly 9.9 IU/ml IL-2 and gentamicin, along with around 11 ug/ml peptides. On days 3 and 7, half of the culture medium was replaced with fresh IL-2-containing medium. Unless otherwise noted, each peptide stimulation condition was cultured in triplicate wells. Using Ficoll-Paque Plus gradient centrifugation, PBMC were separated from whole blood and then either used fresh or cryopreserved at -140C. Overlapping peptide pools spanned the spike proteins of SARS-CoV-2 and the common cold coronaviruses HCoV-NL63, HCoV-OC43 and HCoV-229E. The QIAamp micro DNA kit was used to extract genomic DNA from the cultured CD4+ T cells.

The sequence was collected from a human donor who received a COVID-19 vaccine. In this chain, TRBV6-6 is recombined with TRBJ2-1; 10 bases in the junction line up with TRBD2. Material: CD4+ T cells from PBMCs cultured with HCoV-OC43 spike peptides, obtained after COVID-19 vaccination. The intended sense of this specimen's cell subset or site label: HCoV-OC43 spike overlapping peptide pool stimulation. The sequenced DNA: TGTGCCAGCAGTTATGGGCTAGCGGGGGTCTTGAATGAGCAGTTCTTC. This codes for CASSYGLAGVLNEQFF.